This T cell receptor (beta chain) was captured by sequencing in a study of blood T cell repertoires in COVID-19. Study as a whole: Samples taken during acute and convalescent COVID-19 were collected in the United States, Italy and Spain. T cells, B-cell-depleted T cells, or PBMCs provided the cDNA or gDNA that served as material.

Trimming took 0 bases from V and 4 from J, leaving 13 bases between them. There are 15 residues in the CDR3. Per the germline V gene, CDR1 is SGHRS and CDR2 is YFSETQ. In the study's own analysis: Using reference gene primer amplification, nucleated cell counts were estimated. TCRdb's table, derived via immunoSEQ multiplex PCR, lists solely in-frame clones and lacks some. That table is the source of V, J and clone size, and D and trimming were worked out from the DNA. Counted here are fewer than 100,000 clones, more than 75% occurring once; the ten biggest clones make up roughly 6.8%. The receptor was derived from a human donor with acute or convalescent COVID-19. The donor label of this sample is uncertain. The V call is TRBV5-1, the J call TRBJ1-1; D uncertain. What was sequenced was peripheral blood. The CDR3 nucleotides are TGCGCCAGCAGCTTGGCGCCGGGTGGTGGCACTGAAGCTTTCTTT. Amino acid sequence: CASSLAPGGGTEAFF.